The entry that follows covers one T cell receptor (beta chain) sequence. Produced via immunoSEQ multiplex PCR; TCRdb's table is partial and in-frame only. Of roughly 710,000 clones in the sample, roughly 85% were seen once. These data belong to a study of shared T cell receptors in the human thymus. The CDR3 sequence is 15 residues long. J was trimmed by 5 bases and V by 0 bases; bases with no gene match: 6. Per germline, CDR1 SGHDT and CDR2 YYEEEE. Separately, the same data were catalogued under a study of human thymus T cells.

The sample consisted of thymocytes. The rearrangement joins TRBV5-6 to TRBJ1-2; 8 bases fit TRBD1. This sequence was found in a girl less than two years old with a congenital heart defect. The CDR3 DNA sequence: TGTGCCAGCAGCTTGGTGGGACAGGCAAGGTATGGCTACACCTTC. Its translation: CASSLVGQARYGYTF.